This T cell receptor beta chain was found in a study of follicular helper T cells after annual influenza vaccination. Trimming removed 1 base from V and 11 bases from J, with 15 bases in between. Germline loops: CDR1 KGHSH, CDR2 LQKENI. The CDR3 spans 14 residues. Time point of the sample: 2015-2016 season, pre-vaccination. Excluded were substance abuse, HIV/AIDS, active cancer, immunomodulatory drugs and active illness. TCRdb keeps only in-frame clones here, not all; method: immunoSEQ multiplex PCR. This sample has around 2,100 clones, with 70% to 90% found just once. Sequencing was performed on CXCR5- memory CD4+ T cells sorted from blood, taken on the day of influenza vaccination. V is TRBV18 and J is TRBJ1-3; D call uncertain. This clonotype originated in an adult who received the influenza vaccine. This chain's CDR3 is CASSPQPPFSPIYF. DNA for the CDR3: TGTGCCAGCTCACCACAGCCACCTTTTAGTCCCATATATTTT.